The clone carrying this TCR beta chain was detected ten times or more. This entry is derived from a study of T-cell reconstitution after alpha-beta-depleted transplantation in children. Preparing the TCRbeta library involved the use of unique molecular identifiers. TCRdb processed the PCR reads anew with MiXCR; each CDR3 protein has one entry. In the table there are roughly 200,000 distinct CDR3 sequences, under 9.5% of which are singletons. Germline lookup yields CDR1 SGHTA and CDR2 FQGNSA. The junction had 6 bases not matched to a gene; V was cut back by 5 bases and J by 1 base. The CDR3 runs to 16 residues.

The V gene is TRBV7-2, the J gene TRBJ2-3; 10 nucleotides agree with TRBD1. The sample in question was PBMCs from the stem cell graft donor, obtained from the stem cell graft. The receptor's source is a human donor who donated a stem cell graft to a child with acute lymphoblastic leukemia. This CDR3 reads CASSPTGTGGTDTQYF. The CDR3 nucleotides are TGTGCCAGCAGCCCCACCGGGACAGGGGGCACAGATACGCAGTATTTT.